This entry is about one TCR beta chain. The antigen is not known. The sample belongs to a study of cytomegalovirus exposure and HLA in healthy donors. Findings and caveats of the study: Analysis was carried out at a later point, and it linked a missense DCLRE1C variant to TCR beta V- and J-gene trimming. Investigators reported 164 TCR beta chains as tied to cytomegalovirus. Upon later analysis, HLA-associated TCR beta chains proved more clonally expanded than other, equally common chains.

The study ran its PCR with 60 Vbeta and 13 Jbeta primers. TCRdb's copy holds only in-frame clones and misses some; the assay was immunoSEQ multiplex PCR. The sample contains 89,000 or so clones, about 80% of which appear only once. This CDR3 has 16 amino acids. The V gene lost 0 bases and the J gene lost 4 bases, with 12 bases spanning the gap. Per the germline V gene, CDR1 is SGHVS and CDR2 is FNYEAQ. Sequencing was carried out using PBMCs. The chain carries TRBV7-6 and TRBJ1-4; maybe TRBD1 (5 bases). The sequence was obtained from a man aged 18 to 35 in good health and CMV-seropositive. CDR3 amino acids: CASSLADQGGNEKLFF. The CDR3 bases are TGTGCCAGCAGCTTAGCTGACCAGGGAGGTAATGAAAAACTGTTTTTT.